The 6 T cell receptor beta chains listed next were all sequenced from one sample in a study of CD8 T cells in ankylosing spondylitis (TCRdb year 2017). The full study reports these points: A TCR beta motif of 8 or 9 highly homologous amino acid variants appeared characteristic of blood from ankylosing spondylitis patients.

The receptor library was made with 5' RACE. The sample was run on an Illumina HiSeq 2500. Starting from the raw public reads, TCRdb applied fastp trimming at Q25, assembled clones with MiXCR and retained in-frame beta chains. A single entry per CDR3 protein holds the most common genes and DNA from its merged rows. The sample table records about 800,000 distinct CDR3 sequences; approximately 10% of these occur just once. The top ten clonotypes cover 0.45% to 0.6% of the sample. Their recognized antigens are unknown. Sequenced input: blood, either unsorted or a sorted T cell fraction (not recorded which). The receptors were gathered from a male donor with ankylosing spondylitis.

This clonotype was counted only a few times. The gene calls are TRBV5-1 and TRBJ2-7, with TRBD2 matching 7 bases. The CDR3 is made up of 16 amino acids. V lost 3 bases and J lost 2; bases outside the gene matches: 11. Germline assignment: CDR1 SGHRS and CDR2 YFSETQ. The DNA for the CDR3 is TGCGCCAGCAGCTCCCCACCCAGCGGGGTGCCCTACGAGCAGTACTTC. Protein: CASSSPPSGVPYEQYF.

This clonotype came up a few times. V and J are TRBV12-3 or TRBV12-4 and TRBJ1-4; D is unclear. Trimming removed 8 bases at V and 2 bases at J, with 9 bases between. CDR3 length: 13 amino acids. The CDR3 loop is CASGRKTNEKLFF. The CDR3 region has the DNA TGTGCCAGCGGGCGAAAGACTAATGAAAAACTGTTTTTT.

This sequence joins TRBV29-1 and TRBJ2-2, with D hard to call. The CDR3 loop spans 13 amino acids. The V gene's germline CDR1 is SQVTM and CDR2 ANQGSEA. CDR3 sequence (DNA): TGCACCATCTCCCTTCTGAGGACCGGGGAGCTGTTTTTT. Amino acid sequence: CTISLLRTGELFF.

V gene TRBV7-6 combines with J gene TRBJ1-2; D gene uncertain. V was pared by 5 bases and J by 0 bases, with 13 bases between. The CDR3 covers 15 residues. Germline V gene lookup returns CDR1 SGHVS and CDR2 FNYEAQ. CDR3 sequence (DNA): TGTGCCAGCAGCCCAGGCCCCATGTCTAACTATGGCTACACCTTC. It codes for CASSPGPMSNYGYTF.

This clonotype was picked up a small number of times. The chain is built from TRBV30 and TRBJ1-4; D ambiguous. Deletions cut 0 bases from V and 7 bases from J, with 6 bases between. Germline CDR1 and CDR2: GTSNPN and SVGIG (reference sequence). This CDR3 is built from 12 residues. CDR3 residues: CAWSVRGEKLFF. CDR3 coding DNA: TGTGCCTGGAGTGTACGGGGTGAAAAACTGTTTTTT.

This clonotype was observed at least ten times. The chain combines TRBV20-1 with TRBJ2-7; tentative D call: TRBD2 (6 bases). Germline assignment: CDR1 DFQATT and CDR2 SNEGSKA (reference sequence). Trimming stripped 4 bases from V and 6 bases from J, with 22 bases between. The CDR3 runs to 15 residues. As DNA, the CDR3 is TGCAGTGCTACTATAGGCGCCCGGCGGGATCTCGAGCAGTACTTC. This encodes CSATIGARRDLEQYF.